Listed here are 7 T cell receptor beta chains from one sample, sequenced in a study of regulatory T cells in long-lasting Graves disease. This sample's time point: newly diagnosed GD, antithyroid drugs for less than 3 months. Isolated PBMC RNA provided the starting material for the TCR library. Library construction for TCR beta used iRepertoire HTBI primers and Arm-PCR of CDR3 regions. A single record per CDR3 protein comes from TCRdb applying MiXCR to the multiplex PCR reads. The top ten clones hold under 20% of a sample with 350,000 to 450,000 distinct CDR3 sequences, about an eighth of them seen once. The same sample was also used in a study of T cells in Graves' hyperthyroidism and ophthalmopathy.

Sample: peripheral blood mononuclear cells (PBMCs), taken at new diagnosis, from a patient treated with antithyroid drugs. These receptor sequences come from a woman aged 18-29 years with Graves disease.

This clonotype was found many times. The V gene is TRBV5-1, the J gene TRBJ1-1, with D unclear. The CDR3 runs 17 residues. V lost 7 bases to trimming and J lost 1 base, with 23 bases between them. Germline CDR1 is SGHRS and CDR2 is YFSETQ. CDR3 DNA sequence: TGCGCCAGCCCCCCAGGAGACGAACTAACGGAGAACACTGAAGCTTTCTTT. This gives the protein CASPPGDELTENTEAFF.

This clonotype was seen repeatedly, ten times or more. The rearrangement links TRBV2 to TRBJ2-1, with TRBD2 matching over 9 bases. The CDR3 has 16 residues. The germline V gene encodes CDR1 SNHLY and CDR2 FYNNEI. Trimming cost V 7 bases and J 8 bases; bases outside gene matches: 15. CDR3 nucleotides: TGTGCCAGCACCCTAAGGGGCGGGAGGGCCGGGGATGAGCAGTTCTTC. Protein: CASTLRGGRAGDEQFF.

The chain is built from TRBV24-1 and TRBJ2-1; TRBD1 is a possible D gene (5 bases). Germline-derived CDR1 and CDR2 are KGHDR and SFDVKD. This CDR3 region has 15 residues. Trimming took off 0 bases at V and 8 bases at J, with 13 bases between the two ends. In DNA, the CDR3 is TGTGCCACCAGTGATTTGTATAGGGGTCGGGATGAGCAGTTCTTC. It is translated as CATSDLYRGRDEQFF.

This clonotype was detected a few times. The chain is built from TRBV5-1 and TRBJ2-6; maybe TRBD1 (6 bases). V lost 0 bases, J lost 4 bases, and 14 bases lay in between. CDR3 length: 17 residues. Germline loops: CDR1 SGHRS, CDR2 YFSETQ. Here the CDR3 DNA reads TGCGCCAGCAGCTTGGAATCTCAGGGGTGGGGGGCCAACGTCCTGACTTTC. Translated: CASSLESQGWGANVLTF.

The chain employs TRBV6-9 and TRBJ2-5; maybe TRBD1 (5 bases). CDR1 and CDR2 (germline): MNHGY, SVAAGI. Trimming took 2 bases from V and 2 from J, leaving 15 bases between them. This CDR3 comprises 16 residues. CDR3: CASSYSLGAVQETQYF. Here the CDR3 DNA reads TGTGCCAGCAGTTATAGTCTTGGGGCAGTACAAGAGACCCAGTACTTC.

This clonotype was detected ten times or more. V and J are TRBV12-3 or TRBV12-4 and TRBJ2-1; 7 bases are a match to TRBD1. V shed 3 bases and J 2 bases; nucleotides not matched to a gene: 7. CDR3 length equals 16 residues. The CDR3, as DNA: TGTGCCAGCAGTTTCCCGACAGGGCCCACCTACAATGAGCAGTTCTTC. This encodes CASSFPTGPTYNEQFF.

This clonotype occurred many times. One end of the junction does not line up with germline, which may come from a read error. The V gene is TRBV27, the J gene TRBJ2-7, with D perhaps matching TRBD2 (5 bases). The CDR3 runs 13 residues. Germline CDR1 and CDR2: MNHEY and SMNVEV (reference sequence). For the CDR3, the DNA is TGTGCCAGCAGTTTACAGGACTCCTTCGAGCAGTACTTC. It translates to CASSLQDSFEQYF.